This entry describes one T cell receptor beta chain. What it recognizes is unknown. The data stem from a study of cytomegalovirus exposure and HLA in healthy donors. Study-wide background: It was reported in a later analysis that the approximately 120 validation repertoires used the same platform as the roughly 670 first-cohort repertoires. Regarding the study as a whole: First-cohort TCR clusters were later found to tend to co-occur in the 90 to 150 validation repertoires. Confirmation was obtained in vitro that a few CMV-associated chains are specific for CMV antigens. As was reported, the classifier diagnosed cytomegalovirus status with high specificity and sensitivity.

TCRdb keeps only in-frame clones here, not all; method: immunoSEQ multiplex PCR. The sample carries a few hundred thousand clones, roughly 90% recorded once. The germline V gene encodes CDR1 KGHSH and CDR2 LQKENI. V dropped 2 bases and J dropped 3 bases, with 9 bases sitting between them. The CDR3 loop spans 14 amino acids. This receptor was obtained from a man aged 18 to 35 in good health and CMV-seropositive. Sequencing was done on a sample of PBMCs. The chain combines TRBV18 with TRBJ2-3; either TRBD1 or TRBD2 may fit D (6 bases each). Here the CDR3 reads CASSPGGGTDTQYF. CDR3 nucleotides: TGTGCCAGCTCACCAGGAGGGGGGACAGATACGCAGTATTTT.